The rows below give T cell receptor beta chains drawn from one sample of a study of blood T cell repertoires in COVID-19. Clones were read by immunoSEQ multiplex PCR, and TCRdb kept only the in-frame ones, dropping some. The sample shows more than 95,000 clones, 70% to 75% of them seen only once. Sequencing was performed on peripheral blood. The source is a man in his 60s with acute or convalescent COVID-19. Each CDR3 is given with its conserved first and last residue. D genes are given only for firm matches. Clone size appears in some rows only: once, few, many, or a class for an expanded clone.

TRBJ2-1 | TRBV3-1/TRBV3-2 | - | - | CASSPGLVGNEQFF | TGTGCCAGCAGTCCCGGACTGGTGGGGAATGAGCAGTTCTTC
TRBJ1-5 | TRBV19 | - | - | CASTDHTRPGRRGNQPQHF | TGTGCCAGTACGGACCATACCCGGCCGGGGCGGAGGGGCAATCAGCCCCAGCATTTT
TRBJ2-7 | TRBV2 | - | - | CASSEVQGEQYF | TGTGCCAGCAGTGAAGTTCAGGGCGAGCAGTACTTC
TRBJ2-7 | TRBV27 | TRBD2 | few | CASSLSASGRGREQYF | TGTGCCAGCAGTTTATCGGCTAGCGGGAGAGGACGCGAGCAGTACTTC
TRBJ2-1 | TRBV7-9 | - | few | CASRSPRGTYNEQFF | TGTGCCAGCAGAAGTCCGAGGGGGACCTACAATGAGCAGTTCTTC
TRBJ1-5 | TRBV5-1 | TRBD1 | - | CASSLTGGNNQPQHF | TGCGCCAGCAGCTTGACAGGGGGAAACAATCAGCCCCAGCATTTT
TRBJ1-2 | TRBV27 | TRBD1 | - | CASSFRQGAGYTF | TGTGCCAGCAGTTTTAGACAGGGGGCTGGCTACACCTTC
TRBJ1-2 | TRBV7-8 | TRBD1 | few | CASSSQTGGDYGYTF | TGTGCCAGCAGCTCGCAGACAGGGGGGGACTATGGCTACACCTTC
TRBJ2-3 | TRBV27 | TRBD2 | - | CASSRTGGSGGTDTQYF | TGTGCCAGCAGTCGGACGGGGGGAAGTGGTGGCACAGATACGCAGTATTTT
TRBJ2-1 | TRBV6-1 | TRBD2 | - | CASSEPVVAGGRREQFF | TGTGCCAGCAGTGAACCCGTGGTAGCGGGGGGAAGGAGGGAGCAGTTCTTC
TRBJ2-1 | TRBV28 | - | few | CASSEGRMEQFF | TGTGCCAGCAGCGAGGGCAGGATGGAGCAGTTCTTC
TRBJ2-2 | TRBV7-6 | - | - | CASSLNRQAVNTGELFF | TGTGCCAGCAGCCTAAATCGACAGGCCGTAAACACCGGGGAGCTGTTTTTT
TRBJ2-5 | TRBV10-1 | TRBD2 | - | CASSEGREMYF | TGCGCCAGCAGTGAGGGGCGGGAGATGTACTTC
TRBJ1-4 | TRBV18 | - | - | CASSPERANEKLFF | TGTGCCAGCTCACCGGAGAGGGCTAATGAAAAACTGTTTTTT
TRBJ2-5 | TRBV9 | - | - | CASSVGSGSQETQYF | TGTGCCAGCAGCGTGGGGAGTGGATCGCAAGAGACCCAGTACTTC
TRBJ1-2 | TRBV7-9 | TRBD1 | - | CASSRTGTENYGYTF | TGTGCCAGCAGCCGGACCGGGACAGAAAACTATGGCTACACCTTC
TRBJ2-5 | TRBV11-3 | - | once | CASSLGGQAYQETQYF | TGTGCCAGCAGCTTAGGAGGGCAGGCGTACCAAGAGACCCAGTACTTC
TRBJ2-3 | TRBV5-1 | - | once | CASAFTGKPTDTQYF | TGCGCCAGCGCTTTTACCGGGAAACCCACAGATACGCAGTATTTT
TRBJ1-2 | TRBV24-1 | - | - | CATSDGVAGYTF | TGTGCCACCAGTGACGGGGTCGCTGGCTACACCTTC
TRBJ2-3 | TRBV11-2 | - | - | CASSLTSLADTQYF | TGTGCCAGCAGCTTAACTAGCTTGGCAGATACGCAGTATTTT
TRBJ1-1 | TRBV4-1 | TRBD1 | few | CASSQRQGHSEAFF | TGCGCCAGCAGCCAGCGACAGGGTCATTCTGAAGCTTTCTTT
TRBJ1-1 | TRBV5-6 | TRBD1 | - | CASREGTGLNTEAFF | TGTGCCAGCAGAGAAGGGACAGGATTGAACACTGAAGCTTTCTTT
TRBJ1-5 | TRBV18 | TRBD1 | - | CASSATGNAANQPQHF | TGTGCCAGCTCAGCGACAGGGAACGCTGCCAATCAGCCCCAGCATTTT
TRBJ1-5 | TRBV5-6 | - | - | CASSSGLGNQPQHF | TGTGCCAGCAGCTCAGGGTTAGGCAATCAGCCCCAGCATTTT
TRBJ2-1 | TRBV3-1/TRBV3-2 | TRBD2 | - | CASTKTSGRNEQFF | TGTGCCAGCACCAAGACTAGCGGGAGGAATGAGCAGTTCTTC
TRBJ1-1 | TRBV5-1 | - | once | CASRRQSGVDTEAFF | TGCGCCAGCAGGCGACAGTCCGGCGTCGACACTGAAGCTTTCTTT
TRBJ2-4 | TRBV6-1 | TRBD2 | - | CASSAAGGPAKNIQYF | TGTGCCAGCAGTGCAGCGGGAGGGCCGGCCAAAAACATTCAGTACTTC
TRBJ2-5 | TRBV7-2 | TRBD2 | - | CASSSSGITETQYF | TGTGCCAGCAGCTCTAGCGGGATAACAGAGACCCAGTACTTC
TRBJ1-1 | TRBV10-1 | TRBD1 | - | CARQTGDGTEAFF | TGCGCCAGACAGACAGGGGATGGGACTGAAGCTTTCTTT
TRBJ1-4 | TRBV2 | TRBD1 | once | CASRDRGTNEKLFF | TGTGCCAGCAGAGACAGGGGTACTAATGAAAAACTGTTTTTT
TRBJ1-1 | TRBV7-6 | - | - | CASSFTSGIGYTEAFF | TGTGCCAGCAGCTTCACCTCAGGGATCGGGTACACTGAAGCTTTCTTT
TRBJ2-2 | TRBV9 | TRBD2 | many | CASSVLSGGTGELFF | TGTGCCAGCAGCGTCTTATCCGGGGGGACCGGGGAGCTGTTTTTT
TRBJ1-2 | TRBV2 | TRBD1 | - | CASSREKDRGYTF | TGTGCCAGCTCAAGGGAGAAGGACAGGGGCTACACCTTC
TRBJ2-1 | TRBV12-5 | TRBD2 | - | CASGGSGRIYNEQFF | TGTGCTAGTGGCGGTAGCGGGAGGATCTACAATGAGCAGTTCTTC
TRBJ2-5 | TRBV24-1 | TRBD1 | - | CATSDPRGRGETQYF | TGTGCCACCAGTGACCCCAGGGGGCGCGGAGAGACCCAGTACTTC
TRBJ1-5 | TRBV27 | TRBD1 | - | CASSPRGSSGNQPQHF | TGTGCCAGCAGTCCCAGGGGGTCGTCAGGCAATCAGCCCCAGCATTTT
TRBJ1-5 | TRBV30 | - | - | CAWSVTRQGQPQHF | TGTGCCTGGAGTGTCACGAGGCAGGGTCAGCCCCAGCATTTT
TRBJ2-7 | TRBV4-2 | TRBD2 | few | CASSQVLSSGWPSSYEQYF | TGTGCCAGCAGCCAAGTTTTGTCTAGCGGTTGGCCTAGCTCCTACGAGCAGTACTTC
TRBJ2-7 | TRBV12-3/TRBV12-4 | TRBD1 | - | CASSTFRGHEQYF | TGTGCCAGCAGTACTTTCAGGGGGCATGAGCAGTACTTC
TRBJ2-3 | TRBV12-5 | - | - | CASGQRVPDTQYF | TGTGCTAGTGGTCAGAGGGTCCCAGATACGCAGTATTTT
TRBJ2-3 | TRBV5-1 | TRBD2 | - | CASSSVGGRITDTQYF | TGCGCCAGCAGCTCCGTCGGGGGGAGGATCACAGATACGCAGTATTTT
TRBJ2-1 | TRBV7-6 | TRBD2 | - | CASSPTSGQYNEQFF | TGTGCCAGCAGTCCGACTAGCGGGCAATACAATGAGCAGTTCTTC
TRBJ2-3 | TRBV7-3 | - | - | CASSPRLADTQYF | TGTGCCAGCAGCCCCCGACTAGCAGATACGCAGTATTTT
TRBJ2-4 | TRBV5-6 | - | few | CASSSGKVAKNIQYF | TGTGCCAGCAGCTCGGGGAAGGTGGCCAAAAACATTCAGTACTTC